These T cell receptor beta chains were read from a single sample in a study of cytomegalovirus exposure and HLA in healthy donors. Using immunoSEQ multiplex PCR, the repertoire was profiled, and TCRdb retains in-frame clones only, with some absent. The data hold approximately 300,000 clones, with over 70% observed a single time. Sample: PBMCs. Receptors were obtained from a girl aged 2 to 10 in good health and CMV-seronegative. Both conserved end residues are part of each CDR3. A D gene is named only where the DNA matches it firmly. Clone sizes are given selectively: once, few, many, or a class where the clone is expanded.

len | abundance | j_gene | d_gene | v_gene | CDR3aa | CDR3nt
17 | . | TRBJ2-5 | TRBD2 | TRBV9 | CASSVSPRLAGQETQYF | TGTGCCAGCAGCGTATCTCCCCGACTAGCGGGCCAAGAGACCCAGTACTTC
16 | . | TRBJ2-3 | TRBD1 | TRBV10-3 | CAISGRTGISSDTQYF | TGTGCCATCAGTGGTAGGACAGGGATTAGTTCAGATACGCAGTATTTT
14 | . | TRBJ1-1 | . | TRBV10-3 | CAIALGAVNTEAFF | TGTGCCATCGCGTTGGGGGCCGTGAACACTGAAGCTTTCTTT
16 | . | TRBJ1-5 | . | TRBV19 | CASSSMGLPSNQPQHF | TGTGCCAGTAGTAGCATGGGACTTCCTTCCAATCAGCCCCAGCATTTT
15 | . | TRBJ1-1 | TRBD1 | TRBV18 | CASSQDRVWVTEAFF | TGTGCCAGCTCACAAGACAGGGTTTGGGTCACTGAAGCTTTCTTT
14 | . | TRBJ1-1 | . | TRBV28 | CASTVVWGRTEAFF | TGTGCCAGCACGGTCGTGTGGGGGCGAACTGAAGCTTTCTTT
15 | . | TRBJ1-5 | . | TRBV5-1 | CASSYRPGGDQPQHF | TGCGCCAGCAGCTACCGACCCGGAGGCGATCAGCCCCAGCATTTT
12 | . | TRBJ2-7 | . | TRBV7-8 | CASSSLPIEQYF | TGTGCCAGCAGCTCCCTCCCTATCGAGCAGTACTTC
15 | . | TRBJ2-7 | . | TRBV6-6 | CASSYGPSATYEQYF | TGTGCCAGCAGTTACGGGCCTAGCGCGACCTACGAGCAGTACTTC
16 | . | TRBJ2-7 | TRBD1 | TRBV29-1 | CSVLTPDRGYSYEQYF | TGCAGCGTTCTAACGCCCGACAGGGGGTATTCCTACGAGCAGTACTTC
14 | . | TRBJ2-1 | . | TRBV6-5 | CASSPRPGYNEQFF | TGTGCCAGCAGCCCCCGGCCGGGGTACAATGAGCAGTTCTTC
16 | . | TRBJ1-1 | . | TRBV14 | CASSQDGRSEGAEAFF | TGTGCCAGCAGCCAAGACGGAAGGAGTGAGGGGGCTGAAGCTTTCTTT
15 | . | TRBJ2-1 | . | TRBV21-1 | CASSTDRWRYNEQFF | TGTGCCAGCAGCACGGACAGGTGGAGATACAATGAGCAGTTCTTC
17 | few | TRBJ2-7 | TRBD2 | TRBV5-1 | CASSLDQREGKIYEQYF | TGCGCCAGCAGCTTGGACCAGCGGGAGGGTAAAATCTACGAGCAGTACTTC
17 | . | TRBJ2-7 | TRBD1 | TRBV5-1 | CASSTILQGAQTHEQYF | TGCGCCAGCAGCACAATACTCCAGGGGGCGCAGACCCACGAGCAGTACTTC
18 | . | TRBJ2-3 | TRBD2 | TRBV4-1 | CASSQPGTSFCITDTQYF | TGCGCCAGCAGCCAACCTGGGACTAGCTTTTGTATCACAGATACGCAGTATTTT
16 | . | TRBJ2-3 | TRBD2 | TRBV5-1 | CASSLRGREGTDTQYF | TGCGCCAGCAGCTTGCGAGGGAGGGAGGGCACAGATACGCAGTATTTT
20 | once | TRBJ2-1 | TRBD1 | TRBV27 | CASSPFIGQGPESSYNEQFF | TGTGCCAGCAGTCCCTTCATAGGACAGGGTCCTGAAAGCTCCTACAATGAGCAGTTCTTC
13 | few | TRBJ1-1 | . | TRBV28 | CASSSQDSYEAFF | TGTGCCAGCAGTTCCCAGGACAGTTATGAAGCTTTCTTT
17 | . | TRBJ1-3 | . | TRBV9 | CASSVDQGGQLGNTIYF | TGTGCCAGCAGCGTAGACCAAGGGGGACAACTTGGAAACACCATATATTTT
14 | . | TRBJ2-1 | . | TRBV7-9 | CASRYGGDYNEQFF | TGTGCCAGCCGCTACGGGGGAGACTACAATGAGCAGTTCTTC
14 | . | TRBJ2-7 | TRBD1 | TRBV15 | CATSKRDRGDEQYF | TGTGCCACCAGCAAGAGGGACAGGGGGGACGAGCAGTACTTC
16 | few | TRBJ2-1 | . | TRBV9 | CASSVGRVGGYNEQFF | TGTGCCAGCAGCGTAGGGCGGGTGGGAGGATACAATGAGCAGTTCTTC
14 | once | TRBJ2-1 | . | TRBV29-1 | CSVEQTRGGNEQFF | TGCAGCGTTGAACAGACTAGAGGAGGGAATGAGCAGTTCTTC
12 | . | TRBJ2-2 | . | TRBV28 | CASQRQPGELFF | TGTGCCAGCCAGCGACAGCCCGGGGAGCTGTTTTTT
14 | few | TRBJ1-2 | . | TRBV5-1 | CASSFLEADYGYTF | TGCGCCAGCAGCTTCTTGGAGGCGGACTATGGCTACACCTTC
17 | . | TRBJ1-5 | . | TRBV7-8 | CASSLGFREKSNQPQHF | TGTGCCAGCAGCTTAGGGTTTAGGGAGAAAAGCAATCAGCCCCAGCATTTT
16 | . | TRBJ2-1 | TRBD2 | TRBV19 | CASSSARGGLGGEQFF | TGTGCCAGTAGTTCGGCGCGGGGGGGACTGGGGGGTGAGCAGTTCTTC
15 | . | TRBJ2-1 | . | TRBV9 | CASSGTGGPYNEQFF | TGTGCCAGCAGCGGGACTGGCGGGCCCTACAATGAGCAGTTCTTC
21 | . | TRBJ1-2 | . | TRBV28 | CATALPISLARLTPYNYGYTF | TGTGCCACCGCATTACCTATTAGTTTGGCCAGACTCACTCCGTATAACTATGGCTACACCTTC
15 | . | TRBJ2-7 | TRBD1 | TRBV6-5 | CASSTPGTARYEQYF | TGTGCCAGCAGTACCCCCGGGACAGCGAGGTACGAGCAGTACTTC
12 | . | TRBJ1-2 | . | TRBV19 | CAREDRLHGYTF | TGTGCCAGGGAAGACAGGTTGCATGGCTACACCTTC
13 | . | TRBJ2-4 | TRBD2 | TRBV2 | CASSAESGSMWYF | TGTGCCAGCAGTGCCGAGAGCGGGAGCATGTGGTACTTC
15 | . | TRBJ1-5 | . | TRBV27 | CASRLGGVSNQPQHF | TGTGCCAGCAGGCTGGGGGGGGTAAGTAATCAGCCCCAGCATTTT
11 | . | TRBJ1-4 | . | TRBV20-1 | CSVNHGEKLFF | TGCAGTGTAAACCACGGTGAAAAACTGTTTTTT
16 | few | TRBJ2-7 | . | TRBV7-9 | CASSLLETLISYEQYF | TGTGCCAGCAGCTTACTCGAGACATTGATCTCCTACGAGCAGTACTTC
13 | few | TRBJ2-1 | . | TRBV29-1 | CSVRGLVAYEQFF | TGCAGCGTAAGGGGGTTAGTCGCATATGAGCAGTTCTTC
19 | . | TRBJ1-3 | TRBD1 | TRBV9 | CASSPRDREGLTFGNTIYF | TGTGCCAGCAGCCCCCGGGACAGGGAGGGACTAACTTTCGGGAACACCATATATTTT
16 | . | TRBJ2-1 | . | TRBV12-5 | CASGSGHRTGSHEQFF | TGTGCTAGTGGTTCCGGCCACAGGACCGGTTCCCATGAGCAGTTCTTC
13 | . | TRBJ2-7 | TRBD1 | TRBV6-1 | CASTRDSYYEQYF | TGTGCCAGCACAAGGGACAGCTACTACGAGCAGTACTTC
14 | . | TRBJ1-4 | . | TRBV27 | CASSSMAGNEKLFF | TGTGCCAGCAGTTCTATGGCCGGGAATGAAAAACTGTTTTTT
14 | . | TRBJ1-5 | . | TRBV10-3 | CAISPEGMGQPQHF | TGTGCCATCAGCCCTGAGGGTATGGGTCAGCCCCAGCATTTT
16 | . | TRBJ2-7 | . | TRBV7-6 | CASSPVEGVNSYEQYF | TGTGCCAGCAGCCCAGTCGAAGGGGTCAACTCCTACGAGCAGTACTTC
13 | . | TRBJ1-2 | . | TRBV9 | CASSVADLYGYTF | TGTGCCAGCAGCGTAGCTGATCTATATGGCTACACCTTC
19 | once | TRBJ2-3 | TRBD2 | TRBV11-2 | CASSLERLAGGRRTDTQYF | TGTGCCAGCAGCTTAGAGAGGCTAGCGGGAGGGCGACGCACAGATACGCAGTATTTT
15 | once | TRBJ2-7 | . | TRBV7-9 | CASSLTSGADYEQYF | TGTGCCAGCAGCTTAACGTCTGGGGCCGACTACGAGCAGTACTTC
19 | . | TRBJ2-5 | . | TRBV28 | CASSFSIGVSGLPGKTQYF | TGTGCCAGCAGTTTTAGTATCGGGGTTTCGGGACTCCCCGGGAAGACCCAGTACTTC
13 | . | TRBJ2-5 | TRBD2 | TRBV10-2 | CASRASGQETQYF | TGCGCCAGCAGGGCTAGCGGCCAAGAGACCCAGTACTTC
17 | . | TRBJ2-3 | TRBD2 | TRBV14 | CASSHKRLAGSTDTQYF | TGTGCCAGCAGCCACAAGCGCCTAGCGGGGTCCACAGATACGCAGTATTTT